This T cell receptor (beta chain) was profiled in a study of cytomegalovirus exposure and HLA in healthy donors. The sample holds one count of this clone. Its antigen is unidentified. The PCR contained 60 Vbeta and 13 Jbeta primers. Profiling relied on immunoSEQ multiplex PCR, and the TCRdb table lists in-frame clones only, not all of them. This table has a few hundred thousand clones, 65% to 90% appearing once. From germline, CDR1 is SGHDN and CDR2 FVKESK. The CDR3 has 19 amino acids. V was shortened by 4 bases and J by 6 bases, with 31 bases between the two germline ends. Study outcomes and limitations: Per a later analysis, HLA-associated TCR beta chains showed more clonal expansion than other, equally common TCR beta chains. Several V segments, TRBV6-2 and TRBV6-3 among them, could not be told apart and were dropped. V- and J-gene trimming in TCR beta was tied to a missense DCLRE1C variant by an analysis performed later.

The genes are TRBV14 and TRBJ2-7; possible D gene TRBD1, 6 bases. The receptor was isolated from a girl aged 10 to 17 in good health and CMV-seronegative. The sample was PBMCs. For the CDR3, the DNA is TGTGCCAGCAGCCCACAGGGTTTAGGACGTGAGGGTGGTAGATTCGAGCAGTACTTC. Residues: CASSPQGLGREGGRFEQYF.